What follows are 20 T cell receptor beta chains derived from one specimen sequenced in a study of Ad26.COV2.S vaccination and SARS-CoV-2 variants. Profiling relied on immunoSEQ multiplex PCR, and the TCRdb table lists in-frame clones only, not all of them. The sample includes around 420,000 clones, 85% to 90% of them seen just once. Treatment denoted: 15 to 20 received Ad26.COV2.S at low or high dose, single or two shots; roughly five received placebo; per-sample allocation not given. Specimen acquisition occurred on day 63 following the initial vaccine or placebo injection. The sequencing here drew on peripheral blood, taken in a trial of Ad26.COV2.S vaccine versus placebo. The receptors originated from a person between 18 and 65 years old who received the Ad26.COV2.S COVID-19 vaccine or a placebo.

The gene calls are TRBV24-1 and TRBJ2-3, with TRBD1 matching over 8 bases. CDR1 is KGHDR, CDR2 SFDVKD, per germline. The CDR3 has 16 residues. V gave up 1 base and J gave up 2 bases; unmatched junction bases: 4. DNA for the CDR3: TGTGCCACCAGTGATTTAGGGACAGGACCCACAGATACGCAGTATTTT. Amino acids: CATSDLGTGPTDTQYF.

This clone is a singleton in its sample. The rearrangement uses TRBV11-2 and TRBJ2-7; no clear D gene. Germline CDR1 is SGHAT and CDR2 is FQNNGV. Trimming took off 5 bases at V and 3 bases at J, with 14 bases between the two ends. The CDR3 sequence is 14 residues long. The CDR3 region has the DNA TGTGCCAGCAGCATTAGCTCGGCAGACTACGAGCAGTACTTC. Its protein product is CASSISSADYEQYF.

The chain recombines TRBV2 with TRBJ1-2; possible D gene TRBD1, 5 bases. Germline V gene lookup returns CDR1 SNHLY and CDR2 FYNNEI. V was shortened by 3 bases and J by 0 bases, with 8 bases between the two germline ends. The CDR3 runs 14 residues. The CDR3 nucleotides are TGTGCCAGCAGTGATGGAGGGGCTAACTATGGCTACACCTTC. Translation gives CASSDGGANYGYTF. Supplemented by reference TRBV2 and TRBJ1-2, the full variable domain reads EPEVTQTPSHQVTQMGQEVILRCVPISNHLYFYWYRQILGQKVEFLVSFYNNEISEKSEIFDDQFSVERPDGSNFTLKIRSTKLEDSAMYFCASSDGGANYGYTFGSGTRLTVV.

The chain carries TRBV3-1 (or the pseudogene TRBV3-2) and TRBJ2-4, with TRBD1 matching 8 bases. The CDR3 extends over 18 amino acids. With V trimmed by 8 bases and J by 8 bases, 23 bases remained unmatched. Germline CDR1 reads LGHDT; CDR2 reads YNNKEL (reference sequence). The CDR3 sequence is CASLGLYSLDRGCHIQYF. CDR3 nucleotides: TGTGCCAGCCTAGGGTTGTATTCACTAGACAGGGGTTGTCACATTCAGTACTTC.

The J gene is TRBJ2-5, the V gene TRBV18; 8 nucleotides align to TRBD1. V dropped 3 bases and J dropped 3; count of bases not matched to a gene: 3. The germline V gene encodes CDR1 KGHSH and CDR2 LQKENI. This CDR3 spans 14 amino acids. The chain's CDR3 is CASSPGQAEETQYF. DNA for the CDR3: TGTGCCAGCTCACCGGGACAGGCGGAAGAGACCCAGTACTTC.

Comments on this clone: Additional DNA sequences in this sample encode the identical CDR3. The chain combines TRBV30 with TRBJ1-2, with D possibly matching TRBD1 (5 bases). Germline values: CDR1 GTSNPN, CDR2 SVGIG (reference sequence). Trimming removed 0 bases from V and 2 bases from J, with 10 bases in between. This CDR3 region has 14 residues. CDR3: CAWSVTGTNYGYTF. The CDR3 DNA is TGTGCCTGGAGTGTTACCGGGACGAACTATGGCTACACCTTC.

This sequence joins TRBV28 and TRBJ2-7, with a weak D call TRBD2 (5 bases). This CDR3 is built from 14 residues. With 3 bases removed from V and 0 bases from J, the gap between germline ends came to 9 bases. Germline CDR1 and CDR2: MDHEN and SYDVKM. The CDR3 is CASSLEESSYEQYF. The CDR3 DNA reads TGTGCCAGCAGTTTGGAGGAGAGCTCCTACGAGCAGTACTTC.

The chain employs TRBV28 and TRBJ2-4; 7 bases are shared with TRBD1. V lost 5 bases, J lost 4 bases, and 8 bases stayed unmatched. CDR3 length equals 15 residues. CDR1 and CDR2 from the germline V gene are MDHEN and SYDVKM. The CDR3: CASSHQLTGKNIQYF. CDR3 coding DNA: TGTGCCAGCAGTCACCAATTGACAGGGAAAAACATTCAGTACTTC.

The chain employs TRBV10-3 and TRBJ1-3; the D is unclear. Germline loops: CDR1 ENHRY, CDR2 SYGVKD. The CDR3 length is 14 residues. Trimming removed 4 bases at V and 2 bases at J, with 9 bases between. This chain's CDR3 is CAISGAGTGNTIYF. CDR3 DNA: TGTGCCATCAGTGGAGCGGGGACTGGAAACACCATATATTTT.

This rearrangement joins TRBV12-2 to TRBJ1-1. TRBV12-2 is deemed a pseudogene. The CDR3 length is 11 residues. CDR3 nucleotides: TGTGCAAGTCGCTTAGTGGTGCCCGCTTTCTTT. It codes for CASRLVVPAFF.

Many counts were recorded for this clone. The gene calls are TRBV11-2 and TRBJ2-2; the D is unclear. The V end was cut by 3 bases, the J end by 14 bases, with 10 bases between. Per germline, CDR1 SGHAT and CDR2 FQNNGV. The CDR3 covers 11 residues. The CDR3: CASSFSRGLFF. In DNA, the CDR3 is TGTGCCAGCAGCTTCTCCCGCGGCCTGTTTTTT. Full variable domain (remainder filled in from reference TRBV11-2 and TRBJ2-2): EAGVAQSPRYKIIEKRQSVAFWCNPISGHATLYWYQQILGQGPKLLIQFQNNGVVDDSQLPKDRFSAERLKGVDSTLKIQPAKLEDSAVYLCASSFSRGLFFGEGSRLTVL.

As DNA, the CDR3 is TGCGCCAGCAGACTGACAGGGATGGTTAGGGATGAGCAGTTCTTC. Amino acid sequence: CASRLTGMVRDEQFF. The chain recombines TRBV5-1 with TRBJ2-1, with 7 bases aligning to TRBD1. CDR1 and CDR2 (germline): SGHRS, YFSETQ. The CDR3 covers 15 residues. Germline trimming cut 5 bases from V and 8 bases from J; bases unmatched to any gene: 13.

This clone was observed a handful of times. V gene TRBV28 combines with J gene TRBJ1-1, with 8 bases that match TRBD1. The trim removed 4 bases at V and 1 base at J, leaving 11 bases unmatched. This CDR3 has 17 amino acids. CDR1 MDHEN and CDR2 SYDVKM come from the germline V gene. The CDR3 loop is CASSSPYTGQGNTEAFF. CDR3 nucleotides: TGTGCCAGCAGTTCACCATACACCGGACAGGGGAACACTGAAGCTTTCTTT.

The chain links TRBV5-1 to TRBJ1-1; TRBD1 matches 11 bases. CDR1 and CDR2 (germline): SGHRS, YFSETQ. With 5 bases clipped from V and 4 bases from J, the junction kept 7 bases outside the gene matches. The CDR3 loop spans 15 amino acids. The CDR3 loop is CASRSGQGATTEAFF. The CDR3 DNA reads TGCGCCAGCAGATCCGGACAGGGGGCGACCACTGAAGCTTTCTTT.

The chain combines TRBV5-6 with TRBJ2-2; 9 bases match TRBD2. The V and J ends lost 4 bases and 4 bases, in that order; junction bases with no gene match: 8. CDR3 length: 16 amino acids. Germline V gene sequence: CDR1 SGHDT, CDR2 YYEEEE. The CDR3 region is CASSPPGLAFTGELFF. The CDR3 DNA is TGTGCCAGCAGCCCCCCGGGACTAGCTTTCACCGGGGAGCTGTTTTTT.

The J gene is TRBJ1-3, the V gene TRBV2; D ambiguous. Germline assignment: CDR1 SNHLY and CDR2 FYNNEI. The ends were cut back, 1 base at V and 15 bases at J, with 16 bases in the middle. The CDR3 consists of 13 residues. The CDR3 sequence: CASSEGVEGNQYF. CDR3 nucleotides: TGTGCCAGCAGTGAAGGCGTTGAGGGAAATCAATATTTT.

The V and J genes are TRBV19 and TRBJ2-7, with D maybe TRBD2 (5 bases). Deletions cut 6 bases from V and 2 bases from J, with 14 bases between. Germline lookup yields CDR1 LNHDA and CDR2 SQIVND (reference sequence). This CDR3 region has 14 residues. The CDR3 DNA is TGTGCCAGTAGCGGGATTCAGCCCCCCTACGAGCAGTACTTC. Translating it yields CASSGIQPPYEQYF.

The chain's CDR3 is CASSQTQGGRNQPQHF. CDR3 bases: TGTGCCAGCAGCCAAACGCAGGGGGGAAGGAATCAGCCCCAGCATTTT. The V call is TRBV3-1 (or the pseudogene TRBV3-2), the J call TRBJ1-5; TRBD1 agrees at 7 bases. Germline V gene lookup returns CDR1 LGHDT and CDR2 YNNKEL (reference sequence). The CDR3 length is 16 residues. V lost 2 bases to trimming and J lost 4 bases; unmatched junction nucleotides: 8.

The chain links TRBV27 to TRBJ2-5; D is unresolved. This CDR3 is built from 13 residues. Trimming stripped 2 bases from V and 4 bases from J, with 8 bases between. Germline V gene lookup returns CDR1 MNHEY and CDR2 SMNVEV (reference sequence). The CDR3 bases are TGTGCCAGCAGTTTAGGGATTGGAGAGACCCAGTACTTC. This translates into CASSLGIGETQYF.

The chain has TRBV30 and TRBJ1-2, with 8 bases matching TRBD1. CDR3 size: 12 residues. Germline values: CDR1 GTSNPN, CDR2 SVGIG (reference sequence). V was clipped by 5 bases and J by 7 bases; unmatched bases: 6. The CDR3 sequence is CAWAWTGFGYTF. CDR3 DNA: TGTGCCTGGGCCTGGACAGGGTTTGGCTACACCTTC.